The source of this T cell receptor beta chain is a study of blood T cell repertoires in COVID-19. Study-wide background: Spain, Italy and the United States supplied samples that represented acute and convalescent COVID-19.

The assay was immunoSEQ multiplex PCR, and TCRdb's table has in-frame clones only and misses some. Among 180,000 or so clones listed, over 75% were seen once. This CDR3 has 13 residues. V lost 4 bases and J lost 6; bases outside the gene matches: 5. Looked up from germline, CDR1 is GTSNPN and CDR2 is SVGIG (reference sequence). This clonotype was obtained from a man in his forties with active or convalescent COVID-19. The J gene is TRBJ1-5, the V gene TRBV30, with TRBD1 matching 8 bases. Sequences were obtained from peripheral blood. The CDR3 protein is CAWTSDRGQPQHF. The CDR3 nucleotides read TGTGCCTGGACCTCTGACAGGGGTCAGCCCCAGCATTTT.